What follows describes a single T cell receptor beta chain. Its antigen remains unknown. V trimming: 0 bases; J trimming: 4 bases; junction bases outside the gene matches: 0. CDR1 is SGHRS, CDR2 YFSETQ, per germline. CDR3 length: 14 residues. This specimen comes from a study of T cell responses to AZD1222 COVID-19 vaccine. Study-level results: White British people made up most donors, females outnumbered males, and clonal diversity was possibly underestimated. Spike-specific TCRs gained breadth and depth after people received two AZD1222 doses.

Libraries were prepared by immunoSEQ multiplex PCR; TCRdb keeps only in-frame clonotypes and omits some of them. The sample includes just over 30,000 clones, approximately 87% of them seen just once. This sequence joins TRBV5-1 and TRBJ2-3, with 9 nucleotides matching TRBD1. The sample was peripheral blood, taken 28 days after the second AZD1222 dose. The sequence derives from an adult who received the AZD1222 COVID-19 vaccine. Here the CDR3 reads CASSLGQGADTQYF. In DNA form, the CDR3 reads TGCGCCAGCAGCTTGGGACAGGGGGCAGATACGCAGTATTTT.